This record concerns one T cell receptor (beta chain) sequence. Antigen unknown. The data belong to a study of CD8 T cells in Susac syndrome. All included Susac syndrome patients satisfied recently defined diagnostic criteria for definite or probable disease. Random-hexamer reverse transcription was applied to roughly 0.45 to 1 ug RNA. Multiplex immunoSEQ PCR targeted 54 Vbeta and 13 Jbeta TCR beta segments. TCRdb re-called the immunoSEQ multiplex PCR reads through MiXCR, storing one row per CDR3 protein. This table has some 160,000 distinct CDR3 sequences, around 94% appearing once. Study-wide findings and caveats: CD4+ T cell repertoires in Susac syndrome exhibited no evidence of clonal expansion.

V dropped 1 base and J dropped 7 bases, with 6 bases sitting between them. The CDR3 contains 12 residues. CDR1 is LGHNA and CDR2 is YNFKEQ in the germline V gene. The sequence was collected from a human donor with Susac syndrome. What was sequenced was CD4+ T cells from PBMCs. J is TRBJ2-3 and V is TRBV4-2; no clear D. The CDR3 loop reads CASSQGENTQYF. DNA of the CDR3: TGTGCCAGCAGCCAAGGAGAGAATACGCAGTATTTT.